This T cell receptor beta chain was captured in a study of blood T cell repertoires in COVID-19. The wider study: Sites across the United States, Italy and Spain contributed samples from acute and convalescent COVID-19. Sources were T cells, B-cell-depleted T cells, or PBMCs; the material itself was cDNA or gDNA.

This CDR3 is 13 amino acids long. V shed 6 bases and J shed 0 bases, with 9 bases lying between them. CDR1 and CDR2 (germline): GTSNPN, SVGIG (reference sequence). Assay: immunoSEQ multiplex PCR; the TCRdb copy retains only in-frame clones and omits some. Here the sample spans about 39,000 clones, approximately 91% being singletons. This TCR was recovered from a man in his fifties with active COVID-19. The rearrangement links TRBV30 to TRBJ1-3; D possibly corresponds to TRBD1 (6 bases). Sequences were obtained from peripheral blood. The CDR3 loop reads CACRGISGNTIYF. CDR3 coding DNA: TGTGCCTGCAGGGGCATCTCTGGAAACACCATATATTTT.